This T cell receptor beta chain was captured by sequencing in a study of cytomegalovirus exposure and HLA in healthy donors. Notes on the study in general: Later on, a genetic analysis was performed. It linked a missense variant in DCLRE1C with V- and J-gene trimming of TCR beta. Earlier analysis looked at TCR beta V segments, and most were productive about 87% or about 30% of the time. Later on, an analysis found that several of the most significant clusters appeared to be linked to common viral pathogens, which included parvovirus B19.

The CDR3 consists of 16 residues. V shed 0 bases, J shed 2 bases, and the junction held 2 bases outside the gene matches. The germline V gene has CDR1 MGHRA and CDR2 YSYEKL. Details on this clone: Its target is unknown.

The PCR contained 60 Vbeta and 13 Jbeta primers. Original data processing: Unique TCR beta chains totaled some 80 million in a later count, with roughly 11 million of them shared. Sequencing was performed with immunoSEQ multiplex PCR; in TCRdb, only in-frame clones are kept and a portion is missing. Clone size and V and J calls were adopted from that table, with D and trimming inferred from the DNA. This sample has under 200,000 clones, with roughly 65% found just once. This rearrangement joins TRBV4-1 to TRBJ2-1; 9 positions agree with TRBD2. Input material: PBMCs. The TCR sequence derives from a woman under 30 in good health and CMV-seropositive. The CDR3 DNA reads TGCGCCAGCAGCCAAGAACTAGCGGGTCCCTACAATGAGCAGTTCTTC. As protein: CASSQELAGPYNEQFF.